These 18 T cell receptor beta chains were sequenced from one sample in a study of T cell repertoires in cytomegalovirus infection. These receptors' antigens are unknown. TCRdb re-called the reads through MiXCR, storing one row per CDR3 protein. The sample carries fewer than 130,000 distinct CDR3 sequences, about 40% recorded once. Source: CD8+ T cells from cultured PBMCs, taken from culture after CMV antigen stimulation. These receptors came from a human donor in good health (CMV status not recorded). Some clones in this sample may be carry-over from other donors' samples.

The CDR3 bases are TGTGCCAGCAGTTTATCGACAGGGGGCGTCTATGGCTACACCTTC. This codes for CASSLSTGGVYGYTF. The J gene is TRBJ1-2, the V gene TRBV27; 10 bases line up with TRBD1. Trimming removed 0 bases from V and 4 bases from J; junction bases left unmatched: 2. CDR3 length: 15 amino acids. The germline V gene has CDR1 MNHEY and CDR2 SMNVEV (reference sequence).

The J gene is TRBJ2-1, the V gene TRBV7-9, with TRBD1 identical over 10 bases. CDR1 is SEHNR, CDR2 FQNEAQ, per germline (reference sequence). J lost 12 bases, V lost 5 bases, and 13 bases had no gene match. The CDR3 extends over 15 amino acids. As DNA, the CDR3 is TGTGCCAGCAGCACACGGGACAGGGGAGAAGGAGCGCAGTTCTTC. This encodes CASSTRDRGEGAQFF. The full variable domain, completed using reference TRBV7-9 and TRBJ2-1, is DTGVSQNPRHKITKRGQNVTFRCDPISEHNRLYWYRQTLGQGPEFLTYFQNEAQLEKSRLLSDRFSAERPKGSFSTLEIQRTEQGDSAMYLCASSTRDRGEGAQFFGPGTRLTVL.

This clonotype has only a few counts. V and J are TRBV7-3 and TRBJ1-5; 12 bases agree with TRBD1. Germline CDR1 SGHTA, CDR2 FQGTGA. This CDR3 is 16 amino acids long. J was trimmed by 6 bases and V by 5 bases; bases with no gene match: 8. In DNA form, the CDR3 reads TGTGCCAGCAGCACACTGGGACAGGGGGCGATTCAGCCCCAGCATTTT. Its protein is CASSTLGQGAIQPQHF.

This chain joins TRBV6-2 or TRBV6-3 and TRBJ1-1; possible D gene TRBD1, 6 bases. The germline V and J ends were trimmed by 1 base and 1 base, with 10 bases remaining between them. In germline, CDR1 is MNHEY, CDR2 SVGEGT. This CDR3 region has 15 residues. Here the CDR3 DNA reads TGTGCCAGCAGTTACTTGGGGGGCGGGAACACTGAAGCTTTCTTT. Its protein product is CASSYLGGGNTEAFF.

The V call is TRBV11-2, the J call TRBJ2-1; unclear D gene. Looked up from germline, CDR1 is SGHAT and CDR2 is FQNNGV. Trimming stripped 5 bases from V and 7 bases from J, with 9 bases between. This CDR3 contains 12 residues. This chain's CDR3 is CASSLLPNEQFF. DNA of the CDR3: TGTGCCAGCAGCCTCTTACCGAATGAGCAGTTCTTC.

This clonotype was observed once. The genes are TRBV9 and TRBJ2-2; weak D call: TRBD2 (5 bases). V lost 0 bases, J lost 0 bases, and 15 bases lay in between. This CDR3 comprises 18 residues. Germline CDR1 reads SGDLS; CDR2 reads YYNGEE. The CDR3 is CASSVGSPSNANTGELFF. CDR3 DNA: TGTGCCAGCAGCGTAGGATCCCCTAGCAACGCGAACACCGGGGAGCTGTTTTTT.

The CDR3 DNA reads as TGTGCCAGCAGCTTATCGGGGGCCTCCTACGAGCAGTACTTC. Protein: CASSLSGASYEQYF. This rearrangement joins TRBV7-2 to TRBJ2-7, with D perhaps TRBD1 or TRBD2 (6 bases each). CDR1 is SGHTA, CDR2 FQGNSA, per germline. V lost 2 bases and J 0 bases, leaving 8 bases between the germline ends. The CDR3 loop spans 14 amino acids. Based on the CDR3 plus reference TRBV7-2 and TRBJ2-7, the full variable domain is GAGVSQSPSNKVTEKGKDVELRCDPISGHTALYWYRQSLGQGLEFLIYFQGNSAPDKSGLPSDRFSAERTGGSVSTLTIQRTQQEDSAVYLCASSLSGASYEQYFGPGTRLTVT.

The chain is built from TRBV4-1 and TRBJ1-2, with D possibly being TRBD1 (5 bases). The CDR3 spans 15 residues. Trimming removed 4 bases from V and 2 bases from J, with 14 bases in between. CDR1 is MGHRA, CDR2 YSYEKL, per germline. DNA of the CDR3: TGCGCCAGCAGCCTTTCGACAGATCAGAACTATGGCTACACCTTC. It translates to CASSLSTDQNYGYTF.

Many counts were recorded for this clonotype. The rearrangement links TRBV19 to TRBJ1-5; tentative D call: TRBD1 (6 bases). From germline, CDR1 is LNHDA and CDR2 SQIVND (reference sequence). The CDR3 contains 14 residues. Trimming took 3 bases from V and 6 from J, leaving 12 bases between them. The DNA for the CDR3 is TGTGCCAGTAGTATGGGGGGCGCCGGTCAGCCCCAGCATTTT. It encodes CASSMGGAGQPQHF.

A note on this clonotype: No DNA is shown, since the ends of the CDR3 on it are uncertain; the CDR3 is the one TCRdb lists. The chain joins TRBV5-1 to TRBJ1-1. Germline V gene sequence: CDR1 SGHRS, CDR2 YFSETQ. Including both end residues, the CDR3 is 13 amino acids long. CDR3 sequence: CASSWFFGSEAFF.

This clonotype was seen repeatedly, ten times or more. The chain uses TRBV11-2 and TRBJ2-7; D is possibly TRBD1 or TRBD2 (6 bases each). V shed 5 bases and J shed 2 bases, with 13 bases lying between them. The CDR3 runs 14 residues. Looked up from germline, CDR1 is SGHAT and CDR2 is FQNNGV. The CDR3 bases are TGTGCCAGCAGCCCGGGGGACAATCCCTACGAGCAGTACTTC. Encoded protein: CASSPGDNPYEQYF.

The chain uses TRBV6-6 and TRBJ2-1; 8 bases map to TRBD2. From germline, CDR1 is MNHNY and CDR2 SVGAGI (reference sequence). The CDR3 is 14 residues long. CDR3 coding DNA: TGTGCTTTGGGTGACAGCGGGGGTTACAATGAGCAGTTCTTC. It codes for CALGDSGGYNEQFF.

The chain uses TRBV4-1 and TRBJ2-1; TRBD1 aligns across 7 bases. CDR3 size: 13 residues. Germline trimming cut 3 bases from V and 12 bases from J; bases unmatched to any gene: 8. CDR1 and CDR2 from the germline V gene are MGHRA and YSYEKL. CDR3 in DNA: TGCGCCAGCAGCCAGGGACAGTCCAGAGGGCAGTTCTTC. It encodes CASSQGQSRGQFF.

On this clonotype itself: One end of the junction is discordant with germline, which a read error may explain. The rearrangement links TRBV11-2 to TRBJ1-1; 10 bases agree with TRBD1. Germline V gene lookup returns CDR1 SGHAT and CDR2 FQNNGV. The CDR3 contains 17 residues. The CDR3 is CVSSLGTGALWNTEAFF. Here the CDR3 DNA reads TGTGTCAGCAGCTTAGGGACAGGGGCATTGTGGAACACTGAAGCTTTCTTT.

This clonotype was found a few times. The rearrangement links TRBV5-1 to TRBJ2-1; 14 nucleotides match TRBD2. From germline, CDR1 is SGHRS and CDR2 YFSETQ. V shed 3 bases and J 0 bases; nucleotides not matched to a gene: 5. The CDR3 runs to 18 residues. The CDR3 DNA sequence: TGCGCCAGCAGCTCCGGGACTAGCGGGGGAGGCTCCTACAATGAGCAGTTCTTC. As protein: CASSSGTSGGGSYNEQFF.

Ten or more counts support this clonotype. The gene calls are TRBV7-8 and TRBJ2-3, with TRBD2 matching over 8 bases. The CDR3 extends over 15 amino acids. V trimming: 6 bases; J trimming: 4 bases; junction bases outside the gene matches: 9. The germline gives CDR1 SGHVS, CDR2 FQNEAQ. The CDR3 DNA sequence: TGTGCCAGCAGTCAGGGACTAGTTGGGGCAGATACGCAGTATTTT. Its translation: CASSQGLVGADTQYF.

This clonotype was counted ten times or more. The chain carries TRBV6-5 and TRBJ2-5, with D possibly being TRBD1 or TRBD2 (5 bases each). Germline loops: CDR1 MNHEY, CDR2 SVGAGI. V was clipped by 0 bases and J by 7 bases, with 18 bases between them. The CDR3 is made up of 16 amino acids. The CDR3 loop is CASSYSDTGISSTQYF. In DNA, the CDR3 is TGTGCCAGCAGTTACTCGGACACGGGGATTTCGTCGACCCAGTACTTC.

The chain uses TRBV2 and TRBJ2-7, with 7 nucleotides matching TRBD1. V shed 10 bases, J shed 3 bases, and the junction held 9 bases outside the gene matches. In germline, CDR1 is SNHLY, CDR2 FYNNEI. CDR3 length equals 13 residues. The CDR3 DNA follows: TGTGCCATTGACAGGGCAATGAACTACGAGCAGTACTTC. This gives the protein CAIDRAMNYEQYF.